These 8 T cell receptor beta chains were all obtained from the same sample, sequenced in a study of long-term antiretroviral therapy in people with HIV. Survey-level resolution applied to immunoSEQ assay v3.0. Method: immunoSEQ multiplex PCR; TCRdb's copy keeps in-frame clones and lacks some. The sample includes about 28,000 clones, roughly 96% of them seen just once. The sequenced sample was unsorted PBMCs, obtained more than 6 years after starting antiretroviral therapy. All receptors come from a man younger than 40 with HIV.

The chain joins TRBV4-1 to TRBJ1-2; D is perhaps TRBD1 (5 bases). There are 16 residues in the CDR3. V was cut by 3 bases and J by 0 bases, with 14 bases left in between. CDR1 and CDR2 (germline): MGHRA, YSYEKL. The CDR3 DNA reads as TGCGCCAGCAGCCAGATGGTAGGGACGTCTAACTATGGCTACACCTTC. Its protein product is CASSQMVGTSNYGYTF.

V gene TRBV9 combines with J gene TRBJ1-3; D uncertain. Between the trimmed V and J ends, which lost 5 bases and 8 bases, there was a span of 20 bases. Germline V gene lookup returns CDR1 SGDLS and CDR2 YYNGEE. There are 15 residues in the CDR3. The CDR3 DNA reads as TGTGCCAGCAGGGAGTCCGGGCTCCCAGGAGACACCATATATTTT. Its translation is CASRESGLPGDTIYF.

The CDR3 loop is CASSYGTSGNNEQFF. As DNA, the CDR3 is TGTGCCAGCAGTTACGGGACTAGCGGAAACAATGAGCAGTTCTTC. The chain joins TRBV6-5 to TRBJ2-1; 11 bases align to TRBD2. CDR3 size: 15 residues. In germline, CDR1 is MNHEY, CDR2 SVGAGI. J lost 5 bases, V lost 2 bases, and 2 bases had no gene match.

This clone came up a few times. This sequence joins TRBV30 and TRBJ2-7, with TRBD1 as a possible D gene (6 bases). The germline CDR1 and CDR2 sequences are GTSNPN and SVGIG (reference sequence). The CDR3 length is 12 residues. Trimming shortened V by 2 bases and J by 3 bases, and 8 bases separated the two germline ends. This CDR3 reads CAWSPRGYEQYF. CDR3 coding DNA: TGTGCCTGGAGTCCCAGGGGCTACGAGCAGTACTTC.

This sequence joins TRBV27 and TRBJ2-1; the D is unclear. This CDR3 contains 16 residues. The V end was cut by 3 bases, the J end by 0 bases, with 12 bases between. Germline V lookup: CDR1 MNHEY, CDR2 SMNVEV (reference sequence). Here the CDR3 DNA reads TGTGCCAGCAGTTTTTCGGCGGCCAGCTCCTACAATGAGCAGTTCTTC. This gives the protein CASSFSAASSYNEQFF.

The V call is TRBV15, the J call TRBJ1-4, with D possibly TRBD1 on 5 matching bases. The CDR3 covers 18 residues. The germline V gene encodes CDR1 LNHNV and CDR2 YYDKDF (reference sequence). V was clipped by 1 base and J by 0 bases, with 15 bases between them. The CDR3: CATSRVWGIPSTNEKLFF. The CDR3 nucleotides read TGTGCCACCAGCAGAGTATGGGGGATCCCATCAACTAATGAAAAACTGTTTTTT.

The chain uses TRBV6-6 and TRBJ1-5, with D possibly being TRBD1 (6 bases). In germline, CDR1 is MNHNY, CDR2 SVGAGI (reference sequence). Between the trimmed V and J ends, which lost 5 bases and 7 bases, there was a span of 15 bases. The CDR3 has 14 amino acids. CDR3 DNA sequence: TGTGCCAGCAGTGTGGCAGGGGCGCAACAGCCCCAGCATTTT. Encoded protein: CASSVAGAQQPQHF.

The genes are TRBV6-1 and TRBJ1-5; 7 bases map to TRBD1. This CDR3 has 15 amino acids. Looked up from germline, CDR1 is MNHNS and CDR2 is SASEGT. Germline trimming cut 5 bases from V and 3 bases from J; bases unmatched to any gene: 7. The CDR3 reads CASSMIGGSNQPQHF. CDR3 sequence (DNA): TGTGCCAGCAGTATGATAGGGGGCTCCAATCAGCCCCAGCATTTT.